This TCR beta chain was recovered during a study of T cells after posttransplantation cyclophosphamide. The study, taken as a whole, reports: Later post-transplant blood repertoires were often dominated by donor CD8+ memory clones. Blood and skin or GI T cell repertoires showed limited TRB overlap. Recipient CMV seropositivity and CMV reactivation strongly tracked TRB clonality.

The protocol was immunoSEQ multiplex PCR, while the TCRdb copy is restricted to in-frame clones and leaves out a portion. The repertoire holds around 47,000 clones, with 94% as singletons. CDR1 is SGHKS and CDR2 is YYEKEE in the germline V gene (reference sequence). The CDR3 consists of 13 residues. The ends were cut back, 0 bases at V and 2 bases at J, with 2 bases in the middle. Notes on this clone: Its antigen is still unknown. This same CDR3 is encoded by further DNA sequences in the sample.

The related graft donor's blood sample was taken on the day of bone marrow donation. The receptor comes from a young woman in good health and a related stem cell transplant donor. V is TRBV5-5 and J is TRBJ2-2; D is unclear. Sequenced material: PBMCs. The CDR3 nucleotides read TGTGCCAGCAGCTTGGCTAACACCGGGGAGCTGTTTTTT. Translation: CASSLANTGELFF.